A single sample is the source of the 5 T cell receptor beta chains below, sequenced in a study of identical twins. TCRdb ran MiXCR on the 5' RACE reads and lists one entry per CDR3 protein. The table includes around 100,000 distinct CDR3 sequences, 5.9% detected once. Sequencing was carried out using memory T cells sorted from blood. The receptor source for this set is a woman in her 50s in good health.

Written as DNA, the CDR3 is TGCAGTGCTAGGCTACCGGGACAGCGACAAGAGACCCAGTACTTC. Translated: CSARLPGQRQETQYF. The chain employs TRBV20-1 and TRBJ2-5; 7 nucleotides match TRBD1. This CDR3 region has 15 residues. The J segment lost 2 bases and the V segment lost 3 bases, leaving 9 bases of the junction unmatched. In germline, CDR1 is DFQATT, CDR2 SNEGSKA (reference sequence).

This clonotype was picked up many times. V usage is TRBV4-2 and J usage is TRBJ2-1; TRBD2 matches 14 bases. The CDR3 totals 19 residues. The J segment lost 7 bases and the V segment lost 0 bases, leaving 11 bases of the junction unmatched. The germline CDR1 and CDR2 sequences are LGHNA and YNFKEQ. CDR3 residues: CASSQDLGVGLAGENEQFF. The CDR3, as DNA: TGTGCCAGCAGCCAAGATCTCGGGGTGGGACTAGCGGGAGAAAATGAGCAGTTCTTC.

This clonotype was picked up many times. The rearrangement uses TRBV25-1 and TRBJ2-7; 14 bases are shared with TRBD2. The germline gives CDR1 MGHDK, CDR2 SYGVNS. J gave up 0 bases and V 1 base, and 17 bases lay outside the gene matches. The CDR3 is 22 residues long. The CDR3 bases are TGTGCCAGCAGTGAATTCATCCCACGCGGGACTAGCGGGAGCCATAACTCCTACGAGCAGTACTTC. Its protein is CASSEFIPRGTSGSHNSYEQYF.

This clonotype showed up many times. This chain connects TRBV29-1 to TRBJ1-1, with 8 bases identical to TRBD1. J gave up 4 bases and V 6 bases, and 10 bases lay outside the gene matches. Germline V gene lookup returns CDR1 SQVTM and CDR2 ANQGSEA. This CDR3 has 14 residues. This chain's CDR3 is CSVEIQGDSTEAFF. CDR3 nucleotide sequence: TGCAGCGTGGAAATACAGGGGGATTCCACTGAAGCTTTCTTT.

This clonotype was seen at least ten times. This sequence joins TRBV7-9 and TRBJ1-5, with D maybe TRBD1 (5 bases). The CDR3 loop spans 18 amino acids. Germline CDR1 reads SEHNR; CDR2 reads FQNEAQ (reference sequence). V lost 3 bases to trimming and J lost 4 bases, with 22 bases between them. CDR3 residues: CASSFTLRGGSPNQPQHF. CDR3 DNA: TGTGCCAGCAGCTTCACACTCCGTGGGGGATCACCGAATCAGCCCCAGCATTTT.